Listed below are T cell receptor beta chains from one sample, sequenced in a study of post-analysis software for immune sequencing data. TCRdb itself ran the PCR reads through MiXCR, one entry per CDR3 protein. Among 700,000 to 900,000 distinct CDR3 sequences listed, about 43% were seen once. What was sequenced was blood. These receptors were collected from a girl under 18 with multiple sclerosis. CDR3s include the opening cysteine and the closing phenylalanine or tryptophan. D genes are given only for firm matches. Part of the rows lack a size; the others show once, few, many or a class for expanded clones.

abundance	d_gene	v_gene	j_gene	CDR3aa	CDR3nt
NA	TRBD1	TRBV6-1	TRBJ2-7	CASRRDSLTYEQYF	TGTGCCAGCAGACGGGACAGCCTAACCTACGAGCAGTACTTC
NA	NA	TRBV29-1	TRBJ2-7	CSVRDVYEQYF	TGCAGCGTTCGGGACGTTTACGAGCAGTACTTC
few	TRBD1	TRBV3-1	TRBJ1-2	CASSQAGQGVGGYTF	TGTGCCAGCAGCCAAGCGGGACAGGGAGTTGGAGGCTACACCTTC
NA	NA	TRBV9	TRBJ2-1	CASSSSPGGEVGQFF	TGTGCCAGCAGCTCATCCCCGGGCGGAGAGGTAGGCCAGTTCTTC
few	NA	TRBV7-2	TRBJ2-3	CASSLVSFTDTQYF	TGTGCCAGCAGCTTAGTCTCTTTCACAGATACGCAGTATTTT
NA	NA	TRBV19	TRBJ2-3	CASSGQGGADTQYF	TGTGCCAGTAGCGGGCAGGGAGGCGCAGATACGCAGTATTTT
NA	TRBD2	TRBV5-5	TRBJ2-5	CASSRDAGGEETQYF	TGTGCCAGCAGCCGGGATGCGGGAGGAGAAGAGACCCAGTACTTC
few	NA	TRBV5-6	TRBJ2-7	CASSPPAGAYEQYF	TGTGCCAGCAGTCCCCCAGCAGGCGCCTACGAGCAGTACTTC
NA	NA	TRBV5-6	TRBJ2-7	CASSLGTRVQYF	TGTGCCAGCAGCTTAGGCACGAGAGTGCAGTACTTC
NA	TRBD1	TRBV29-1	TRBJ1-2	CSVGQADYGYTF	TGCAGCGTCGGACAGGCCGATTATGGCTACACCTTC
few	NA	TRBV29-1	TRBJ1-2	CSAYTYGYTF	TGCAGCGCTTACACCTATGGCTACACCTTC
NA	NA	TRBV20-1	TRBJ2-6	CSARRTVSGANVLTF	TGCAGTGCTAGAAGGACAGTCTCTGGGGCCAACGTCCTGACTTTC
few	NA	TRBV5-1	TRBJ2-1	CASSLGQRPYEQFF	TGCGCCAGCAGCTTGGGACAGCGCCCTTATGAGCAGTTCTTC
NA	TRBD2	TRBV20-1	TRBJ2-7	CSASLTAGGFYEQYF	TGCAGTGCTAGCCTTACAGCGGGAGGCTTCTACGAGCAGTACTTC
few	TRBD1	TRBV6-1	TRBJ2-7	CASRDRGEQYF	TGTGCCAGCCGAGACAGGGGCGAGCAGTACTTC
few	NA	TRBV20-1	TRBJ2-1	CSARDKGSPLYNEQFF	TGCAGTGCTAGAGATAAGGGGAGTCCCCTTTACAATGAGCAGTTCTTC
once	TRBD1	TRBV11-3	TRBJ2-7	CASSTRTGQLSYEQYF	TGTGCCAGCAGCACGCGGACAGGCCAACTTTCCTACGAGCAGTACTTC
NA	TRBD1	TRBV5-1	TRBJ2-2	CASSLEGGRELFF	TGCGCCAGCAGCTTGGAAGGGGGCAGGGAGCTGTTTTTT
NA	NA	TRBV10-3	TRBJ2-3	CAISAGPNTDAQYF	TGTGCCATCAGTGCAGGGCCCAACACAGATGCGCAGTATTTT
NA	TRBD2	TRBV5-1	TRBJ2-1	CASSPASGANNEQFF	TGCGCCAGCAGCCCGGCTAGCGGGGCGAACAATGAGCAGTTCTTC
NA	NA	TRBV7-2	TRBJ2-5	CASSLVADETQYF	TGTGCCAGCAGCTTAGTGGCAGATGAGACCCAGTACTTC
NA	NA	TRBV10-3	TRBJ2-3	CAISSRGGTDTQYF	TGTGCCATCAGTAGTCGGGGTGGCACAGATACGCAGTATTTT
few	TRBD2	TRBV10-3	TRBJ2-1	CAISELDLAGTNEQFF	TGTGCCATCAGTGAGCTTGATCTAGCGGGCACTAATGAGCAGTTCTTC
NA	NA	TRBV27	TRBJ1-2	CASSDPGLGRGYTF	TGTGCCAGCAGTGACCCGGGACTAGGAAGAGGCTACACCTTC
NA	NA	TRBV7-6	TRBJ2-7	CTSSLGSWTLHEQYF	TGTACCAGCAGCTTAGGCTCATGGACACTCCACGAGCAGTACTTC
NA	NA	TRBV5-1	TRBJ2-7	CASRAGSVNEQYF	TGCGCCAGCAGGGCCGGGAGCGTCAACGAGCAGTACTTC
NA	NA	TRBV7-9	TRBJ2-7	CASSLSEANEQYF	TGTGCCAGCAGCTTAAGCGAGGCTAACGAGCAGTACTTC
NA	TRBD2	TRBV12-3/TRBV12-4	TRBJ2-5	CASTETSGLAGAETQYF	TGTGCCAGCACCGAAACCTCCGGACTAGCGGGAGCTGAGACCCAGTACTTC
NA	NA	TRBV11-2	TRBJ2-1	CASSFDLASQRFF	TGTGCCAGCAGCTTTGATCTAGCGTCCCAAAGGTTCTTC
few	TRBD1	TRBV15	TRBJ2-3	CATSRDRDRRRDTQYF	TGTGCCACCAGCAGAGATCGGGACAGGCGACGGGATACGCAGTATTTT
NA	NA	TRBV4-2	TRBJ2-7	CASSQVYPDYEQYF	TGTGCCAGCAGCCAAGTCTATCCTGACTACGAGCAGTACTTC
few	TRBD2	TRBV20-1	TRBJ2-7	CSAAPLAVFSYEQYF	TGCAGTGCGGCCCCTCTAGCGGTATTTTCCTACGAGCAGTACTTC
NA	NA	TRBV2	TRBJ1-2	CASSSREGTVNRGYTF	TGTGCCAGCAGTTCCAGAGAGGGGACGGTCAATCGAGGCTACACCTTC
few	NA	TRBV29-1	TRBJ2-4	CSVEDQDKNIQYF	TGCAGCGTTGAAGATCAGGACAAAAACATTCAGTACTTC
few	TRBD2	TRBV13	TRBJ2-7	CASSSRTSGMSEQYF	TGTGCCAGCAGCTCCCGGACTAGTGGGATGAGCGAGCAGTACTTC
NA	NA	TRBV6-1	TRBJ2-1	CAGAGTLYNEQFF	TGTGCCGGAGCCGGGACTCTTTACAATGAGCAGTTCTTC
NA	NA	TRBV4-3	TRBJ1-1	CASSQAGIPEAFF	TGCGCCAGCAGCCAAGCGGGGATCCCTGAAGCTTTCTTT
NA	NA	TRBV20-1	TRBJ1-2	CSASRPGPHGYTF	TGCAGTGCTAGTCGGCCGGGACCTCATGGCTACACCTTC
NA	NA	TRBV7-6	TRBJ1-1	CASSSWDGGDEAFF	TGTGCCAGCAGCAGTTGGGACGGAGGAGATGAAGCTTTCTTT
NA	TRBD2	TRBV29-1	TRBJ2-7	CSVGDPTSEAYEQYF	TGCAGCGTTGGAGATCCGACTAGCGAAGCCTACGAGCAGTACTTC
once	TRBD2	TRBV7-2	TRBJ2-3	CASSTGLAEQDTQYF	TGTGCCAGCAGCACGGGACTAGCGGAGCAAGATACGCAGTATTTT
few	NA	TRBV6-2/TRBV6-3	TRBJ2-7	CASRPDREGSYEQYF	TGTGCCAGCAGGCCGGACAGGGAGGGTTCCTACGAGCAGTACTTC
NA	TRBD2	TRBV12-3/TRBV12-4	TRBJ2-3	CASSPTTSGGSTDTQYF	TGTGCCAGCAGTCCAACCACTAGCGGCGGGAGCACAGATACGCAGTATTTT
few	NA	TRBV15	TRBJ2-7	CATSRNYEQYF	TGTGCCACCAGCAGGAACTACGAGCAGTACTTC
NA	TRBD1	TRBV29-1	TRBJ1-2	CSVGQGGGYTF	TGCAGCGTTGGACAGGGCGGCGGCTACACCTTC
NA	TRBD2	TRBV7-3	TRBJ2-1	CASSAVAGAEQFF	TGTGCCAGCAGCGCAGTAGCGGGAGCTGAGCAGTTCTTC
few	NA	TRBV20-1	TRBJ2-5	CAGYRTAQETQYF	TGCGCGGGGTACAGGACAGCTCAAGAGACCCAGTACTTC
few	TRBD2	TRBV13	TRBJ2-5	CASSAGLAGVVETQYF	TGTGCCAGCAGCGCGGGACTAGCGGGAGTGGTAGAGACCCAGTACTTC
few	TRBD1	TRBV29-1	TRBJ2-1	CSVIPGQGVREQFF	TGCAGCGTAATTCCGGGACAGGGGGTTCGAGAGCAGTTCTTC
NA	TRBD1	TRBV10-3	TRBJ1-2	CAISDGTGAGYTF	TGTGCCATCAGTGATGGGACAGGGGCTGGCTACACCTTC
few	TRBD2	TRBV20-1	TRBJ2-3	CSARPTSGRAQWADTQYF	TGCAGTGCTCGACCTACTAGCGGGAGGGCCCAATGGGCAGATACGCAGTATTTT
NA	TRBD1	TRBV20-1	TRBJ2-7	CSAGLGGRTYEQYF	TGCAGTGCTGGCCTAGGGGGCAGAACCTACGAGCAGTACTTC
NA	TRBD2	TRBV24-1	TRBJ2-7	CATSEREGREQYF	TGTGCCACCAGTGAACGGGAGGGCCGCGAGCAGTACTTC
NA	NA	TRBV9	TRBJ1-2	CASSVASAGFSFYGYTF	TGTGCCAGCAGCGTAGCTTCGGCCGGGTTTTCGTTCTATGGCTACACCTTC
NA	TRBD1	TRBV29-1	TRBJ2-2	CSVVGQGPRPGELFF	TGCAGCGTTGTGGGACAGGGACCCCGGCCCGGGGAGCTGTTTTTT
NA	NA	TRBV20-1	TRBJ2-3	CSASILALSTDTQYF	TGCAGTGCTAGTATCCTAGCGCTTAGCACAGATACGCAGTATTTT
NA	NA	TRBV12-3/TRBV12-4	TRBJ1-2	CASSLAGSTNGYTF	TGTGCCAGCAGTTTAGCCGGGTCCACCAACGGCTACACCTTC
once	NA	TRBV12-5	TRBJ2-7	CASGLRVGAYEQYF	TGTGCTAGTGGTCTCAGGGTAGGGGCCTACGAGCAGTACTTC
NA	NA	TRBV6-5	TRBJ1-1	CASSYSGFGNTEAFF	TGTGCCAGCAGTTACTCTGGGTTTGGGAACACTGAAGCTTTCTTT